These 8 T cell receptor beta chains originate from one sample sequenced in a study of shared clonotypes between healthy human individuals. Some clones are missing from TCRdb's copy, which holds only in-frame ones; the method was immunoSEQ multiplex PCR. The profile shows approximately 640,000 clones, about two thirds of them singletons. Specimen: memory CD4+ T cells sorted from blood. Subset indicated: CD45RA-negative fraction. The origin of the receptors is a woman aged 25 to 39 in good health.

This clone was recorded once. V and J are TRBV27 and TRBJ1-1; tentatively, D is TRBD1 (5 bases). The V gene's germline CDR1 is MNHEY and CDR2 SMNVEV (reference sequence). The ends were cut back, 3 bases at V and 1 base at J, with 9 bases in the middle. This CDR3 is 14 amino acids long. DNA of the CDR3: TGTGCCAGCAGTTTCAGGGAGGCGAACACTGAAGCTTTCTTT. Protein product: CASSFREANTEAFF.

The V call is TRBV19, the J call TRBJ1-4; 12 bases are a match to TRBD1. CDR3 size: 17 residues. V lost 5 bases, J lost 5 bases, and 9 bases stayed unmatched. Germline loops: CDR1 LNHDA, CDR2 SQIVND (reference sequence). DNA of the CDR3: TGTGCCAGTAGTCGCGGGGACAGGGGGCGCCGGAATGAAAAACTGTTTTTT. Protein: CASSRGDRGRRNEKLFF.

This sequence joins TRBV7-8 and TRBJ2-7; D call uncertain. The germline gives CDR1 SGHVS, CDR2 FQNEAQ. V dropped 3 bases and J dropped 5 bases, with 17 bases sitting between them. The CDR3 is 15 amino acids. The CDR3 coding sequence is TGTGCCAGCAGCTTTCAGCCAGATAGGGCGGACGAGCAGTACTTC. Translating it yields CASSFQPDRADEQYF.

The chain has TRBV29-1 and TRBJ1-2; a possible D gene is TRBD1 (6 bases). The CDR3 is 14 residues long. CDR1 and CDR2 from the germline V gene are SQVTM and ANQGSEA. V was cut by 1 base and J by 6 bases, with 15 bases left in between. DNA for the CDR3: TGCAGCGTTGAAGTTTCCTCAGGGGTGGATGGCTACACCTTC. Translated, it gives CSVEVSSGVDGYTF.

The chain has TRBV5-1 and TRBJ2-7; D could derive from TRBD1 or TRBD2 (7 bases each). CDR3 length equals 14 residues. Per the germline V gene, CDR1 is SGHRS and CDR2 is YFSETQ. V was shortened by 3 bases and J by 1 base, with 11 bases between the two germline ends. CDR3 region: CASSWEGASYEQYF. CDR3 nucleotide sequence: TGCGCCAGCAGCTGGGAGGGGGCATCCTACGAGCAGTACTTC.

The chain is built from TRBV30 and TRBJ1-5; D might be TRBD1 (6 bases). The germline gives CDR1 GTSNPN, CDR2 SVGIG (reference sequence). The V and J ends lost 5 bases and 0 bases respectively, with 11 bases between them. CDR3 length: 14 residues. CDR3 sequence (DNA): TGTGCCTGGGGAGGACAGATTAGCAATCAGCCCCAGCATTTT. Translation gives CAWGGQISNQPQHF.

V usage is TRBV6-5 and J usage is TRBJ1-1, with TRBD1 matching over 11 bases. The CDR3 has 14 amino acids. Losses at the gene ends were 6 bases for V and 5 bases for J; bases not matched to a gene: 5. Germline values: CDR1 MNHEY, CDR2 SVGAGI. CDR3 coding DNA: TGTGCCAGCAGAAGAGGGGACAGGGGGACTGAAGCTTTCTTT. Protein: CASRRGDRGTEAFF.

The chain joins TRBV5-5 to TRBJ2-5, with D unclear. Between the trimmed V and J ends, which lost 1 base and 2 bases, there was a span of 9 bases. This CDR3 region has 14 residues. Germline CDR1 SGHKS, CDR2 YYEKEE (reference sequence). The CDR3 loop reads CASSLRPDQETQYF. The CDR3, as DNA: TGTGCCAGCAGCTTGCGCCCAGATCAAGAGACCCAGTACTTC. Filled out from reference TRBV5-5 and TRBJ2-5, the complete variable domain reads DAGVTQSPTHLIKTRGQQVTLRCSPISGHKSVSWYQQVLGQGPQFIFQYYEKEERGRGNFPDRFSARQFPNYSSELNVNALLLGDSALYLCASSLRPDQETQYFGPGTRLLVL.